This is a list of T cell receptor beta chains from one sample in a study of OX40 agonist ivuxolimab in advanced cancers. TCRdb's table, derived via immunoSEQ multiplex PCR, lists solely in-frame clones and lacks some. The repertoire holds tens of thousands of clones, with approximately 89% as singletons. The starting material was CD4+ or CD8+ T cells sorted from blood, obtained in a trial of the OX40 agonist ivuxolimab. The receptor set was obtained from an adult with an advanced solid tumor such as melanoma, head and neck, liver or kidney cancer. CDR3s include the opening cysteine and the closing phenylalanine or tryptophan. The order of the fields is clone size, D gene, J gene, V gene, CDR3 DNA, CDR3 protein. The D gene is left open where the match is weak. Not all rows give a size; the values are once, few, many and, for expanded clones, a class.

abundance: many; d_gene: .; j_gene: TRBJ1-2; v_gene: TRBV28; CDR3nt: TGTGCCAGCAGTTTTGCCCAGGACTATGGCTACACCTTC; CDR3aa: CASSFAQDYGYTF
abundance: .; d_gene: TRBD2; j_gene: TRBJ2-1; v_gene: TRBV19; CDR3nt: TGTGCCAGTAGTATGGCCCTAGCGGTCTACAATGAGCAGTTCTTC; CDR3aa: CASSMALAVYNEQFF
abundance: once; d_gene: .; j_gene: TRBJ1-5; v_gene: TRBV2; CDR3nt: TGTGCCAGCAGGGGGGGTGTTAGCAATCAGCCCCAGCATTTT; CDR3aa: CASRGGVSNQPQHF
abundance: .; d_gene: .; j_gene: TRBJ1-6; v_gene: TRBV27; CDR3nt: TGTGCCAGCAGTTTGCGGCAGGGTTTTACGCCCCTCCACTTT; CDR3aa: CASSLRQGFTPLHF
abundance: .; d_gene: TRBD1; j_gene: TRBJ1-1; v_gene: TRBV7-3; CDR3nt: TGTGCCAGCAGCTCGACAGGGGCGATCTCGGGTGAAGCTTTCTTT; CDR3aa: CASSSTGAISGEAFF
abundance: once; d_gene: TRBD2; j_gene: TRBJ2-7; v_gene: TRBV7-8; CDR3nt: TGTGCCAGCAGCCACCCCCCTAGCGGGCGGTCCTACGAGCAGTACTTC; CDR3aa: CASSHPPSGRSYEQYF
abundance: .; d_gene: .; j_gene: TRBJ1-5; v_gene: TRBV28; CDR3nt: TGTGCCAGCAGTCCCTTATACGGGGATGTTCGGGGTGGCAATCAGCCCCAGCATTTT; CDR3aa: CASSPLYGDVRGGNQPQHF
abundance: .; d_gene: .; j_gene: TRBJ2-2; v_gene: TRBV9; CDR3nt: TGTGCCAGCAGCACGCCAACGACGGACGTCGACACCGGGGAGCTGTTTTTT; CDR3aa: CASSTPTTDVDTGELFF
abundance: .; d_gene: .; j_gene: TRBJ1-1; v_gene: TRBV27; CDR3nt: TGTGCCAGCAGTTGGGCGGGAAACACTGAAGCTTTCTTT; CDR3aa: CASSWAGNTEAFF
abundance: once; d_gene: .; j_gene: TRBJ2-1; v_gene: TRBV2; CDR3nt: TGTGCCAGCACCCACCCGACAGGCCACAATGAGCAGTTCTTC; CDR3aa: CASTHPTGHNEQFF
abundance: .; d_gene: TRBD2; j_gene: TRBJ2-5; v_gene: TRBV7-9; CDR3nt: TGTGCCAGCAGCTTAGGGACTAGCGGGCCGTCAGAGACCCAGTACTTC; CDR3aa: CASSLGTSGPSETQYF
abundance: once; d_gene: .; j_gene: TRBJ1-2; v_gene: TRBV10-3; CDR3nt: TGTGCCATCGGACGGACGGAGGGCTACACCTTC; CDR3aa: CAIGRTEGYTF
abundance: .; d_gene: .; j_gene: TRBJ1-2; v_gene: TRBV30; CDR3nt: TGTGCCTCCCCTGCGACCGGTGACTATGGCTACACCTTC; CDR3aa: CASPATGDYGYTF
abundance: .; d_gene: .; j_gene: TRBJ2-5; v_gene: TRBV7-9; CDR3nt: TGTGCCAGCAGCCTCCAAGAGACCCAGTACTTC; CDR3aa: CASSLQETQYF
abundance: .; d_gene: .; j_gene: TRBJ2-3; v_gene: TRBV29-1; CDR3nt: TGCAGCGTTGACGTGGGATCTACGCAGTATTTT; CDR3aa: CSVDVGSTQYF
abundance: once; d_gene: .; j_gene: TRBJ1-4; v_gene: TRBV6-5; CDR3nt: TGTGCCAGCAGCCCGATGGTCGGGGCTGAAAAACTGTTTTTT; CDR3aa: CASSPMVGAEKLFF
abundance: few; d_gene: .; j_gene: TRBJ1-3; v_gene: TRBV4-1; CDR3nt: TGCGCCAGCAGCCAAGATCCCCCTGGGGCGTTCGGAAACACCATATATTTT; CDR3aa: CASSQDPPGAFGNTIYF
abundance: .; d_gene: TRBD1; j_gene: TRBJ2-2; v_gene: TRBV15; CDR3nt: TGTGCCACCAGCGTTTCCAGGGGGCTGGTCGGGGAGCTGTTTTTT; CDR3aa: CATSVSRGLVGELFF
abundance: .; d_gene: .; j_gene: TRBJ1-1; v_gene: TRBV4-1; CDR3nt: TGCGCCAGCAGCCAAGCTGCAGGATCTGAAGCTTTCTTT; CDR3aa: CASSQAAGSEAFF
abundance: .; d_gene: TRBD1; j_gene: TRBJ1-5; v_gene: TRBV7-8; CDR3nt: TGTGCCAGCAGCGCAAGGGAGACAGGGAAGAGGGATCAGCCCCAGCATTTT; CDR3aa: CASSARETGKRDQPQHF
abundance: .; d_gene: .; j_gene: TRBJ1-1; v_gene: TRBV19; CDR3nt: TGTGCCAGTAGTATATCCCCCGGGGCTGCCCTCGCTGAAGCTTTCTTT; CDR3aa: CASSISPGAALAEAFF
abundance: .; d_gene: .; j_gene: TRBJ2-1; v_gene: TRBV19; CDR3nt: TGTGCCAGTATGTCCCCCTCCTCGATCCCCTCGGGGGTGAACTACAATGAGCAGTTCTTC; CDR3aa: CASMSPSSIPSGVNYNEQFF
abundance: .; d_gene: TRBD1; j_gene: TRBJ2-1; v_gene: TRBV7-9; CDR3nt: TGTGCCAGCAGACAGGGGTACTTTGAGCAGTTCTTC; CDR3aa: CASRQGYFEQFF
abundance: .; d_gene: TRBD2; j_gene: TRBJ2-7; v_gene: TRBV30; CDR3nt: TGTGCCTGGAGTGTCCTAGCGGGGCCCTCCTACGAGCAGTACTTC; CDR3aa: CAWSVLAGPSYEQYF
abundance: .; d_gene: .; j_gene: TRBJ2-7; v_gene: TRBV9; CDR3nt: TGTGCCAGCAGCTACGGGTCTTCCTACGAGCAGTACTTC; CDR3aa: CASSYGSSYEQYF
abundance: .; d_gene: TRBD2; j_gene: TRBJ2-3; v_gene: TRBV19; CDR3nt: TGTGCCAGTAGTTCAGGACTAGCGGGAGGGTCAGATACGCAGTATTTT; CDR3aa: CASSSGLAGGSDTQYF
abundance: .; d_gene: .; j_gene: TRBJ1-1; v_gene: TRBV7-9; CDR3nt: TGTGCCACCGGTGTGGGTAACACTGAAGCTTTCTTT; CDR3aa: CATGVGNTEAFF
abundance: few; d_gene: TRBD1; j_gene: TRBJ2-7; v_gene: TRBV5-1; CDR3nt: TGCGCCAGCAGCACCCGGGACAGGGACTACGAGCAGTACTTC; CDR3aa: CASSTRDRDYEQYF
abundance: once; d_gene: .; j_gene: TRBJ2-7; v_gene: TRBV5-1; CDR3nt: TGCGCCAGCAGACCGGACGGGTCTCTCTACGAGCAGTACTTC; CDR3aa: CASRPDGSLYEQYF
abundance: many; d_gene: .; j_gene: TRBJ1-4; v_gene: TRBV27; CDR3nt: TGTGCCAGCAGTTCCACCACAGGGTTTGAAAAACTGTTTTTT; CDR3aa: CASSSTTGFEKLFF
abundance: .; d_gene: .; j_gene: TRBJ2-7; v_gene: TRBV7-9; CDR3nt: TGTGCCAGCAGCCTGGACCAACGCGAGCAGTACTTC; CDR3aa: CASSLDQREQYF
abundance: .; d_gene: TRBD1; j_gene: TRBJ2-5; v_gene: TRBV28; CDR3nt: TGTGCCAGCAGTTTAAGTACCCTGACAGGGCCGTACTTC; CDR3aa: CASSLSTLTGPYF
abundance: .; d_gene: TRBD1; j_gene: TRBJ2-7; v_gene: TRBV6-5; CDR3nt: TGTGCCAGCAGTCTGGGACAGAGGTCCTACGAGCAGTACTTC; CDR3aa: CASSLGQRSYEQYF
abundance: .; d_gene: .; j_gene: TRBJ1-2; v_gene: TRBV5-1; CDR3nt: TGCGCCAGCAGCTCCAGTGGAGGCTACACCTTC; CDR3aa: CASSSSGGYTF
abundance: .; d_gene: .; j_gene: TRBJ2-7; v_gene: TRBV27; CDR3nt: TGTGCCAGCAGTTTAGGATTTAGCGGCTACTCCTACGAGCAGTACTTC; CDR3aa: CASSLGFSGYSYEQYF
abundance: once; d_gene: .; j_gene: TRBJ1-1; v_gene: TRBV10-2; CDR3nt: TGCGCCAGCAAGGGAGGGAACACTGAAGCTTTCTTT; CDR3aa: CASKGGNTEAFF
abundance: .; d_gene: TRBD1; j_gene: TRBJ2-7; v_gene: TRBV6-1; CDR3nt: TGTGCCAGCAGTGAACGGGACAGAACCTACGAGCAGTACTTC; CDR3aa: CASSERDRTYEQYF
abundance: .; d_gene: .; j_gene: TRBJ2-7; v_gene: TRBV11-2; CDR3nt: TGTGCCAGCAGCTTGGCCAGGTCCTCCTACGAGCAGTACTTC; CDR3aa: CASSLARSSYEQYF
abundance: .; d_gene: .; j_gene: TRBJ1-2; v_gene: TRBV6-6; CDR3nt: TGTGCCAGCAGTTCCCGGACAACTTTTCACCTCTATGGCTACACCTTC; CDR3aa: CASSSRTTFHLYGYTF
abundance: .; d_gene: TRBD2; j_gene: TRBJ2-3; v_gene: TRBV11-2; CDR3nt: TGTGCCAGCAGCTTAGAGACGGGAGGTAACACAGATACGCAGTATTTT; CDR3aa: CASSLETGGNTDTQYF